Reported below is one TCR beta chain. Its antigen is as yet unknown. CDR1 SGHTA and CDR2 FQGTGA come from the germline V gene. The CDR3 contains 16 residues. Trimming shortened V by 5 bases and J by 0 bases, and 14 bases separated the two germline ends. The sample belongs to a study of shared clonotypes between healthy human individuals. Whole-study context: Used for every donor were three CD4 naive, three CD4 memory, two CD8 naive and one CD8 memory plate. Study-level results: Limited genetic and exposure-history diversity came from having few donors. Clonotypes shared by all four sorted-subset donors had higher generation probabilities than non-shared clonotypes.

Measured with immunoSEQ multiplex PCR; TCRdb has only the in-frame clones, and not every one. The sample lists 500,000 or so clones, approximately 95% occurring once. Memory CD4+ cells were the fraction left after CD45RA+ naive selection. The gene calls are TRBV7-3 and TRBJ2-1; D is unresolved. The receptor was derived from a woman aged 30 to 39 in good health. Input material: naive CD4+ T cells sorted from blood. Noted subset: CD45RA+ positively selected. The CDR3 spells CASSLDSSSSYNEQFF. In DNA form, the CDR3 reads TGTGCCAGCAGCCTAGATTCCTCCTCCTCCTACAATGAGCAGTTCTTC.